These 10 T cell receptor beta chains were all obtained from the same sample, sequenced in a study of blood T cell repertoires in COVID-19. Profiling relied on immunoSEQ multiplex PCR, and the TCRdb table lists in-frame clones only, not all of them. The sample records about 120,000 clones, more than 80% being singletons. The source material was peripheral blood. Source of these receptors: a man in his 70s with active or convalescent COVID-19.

CDR3 bases: TGTGCCAGCAGTTTATCGAGGCAGAACTATGGCTACACCTTC. This sequence encodes CASSLSRQNYGYTF. This chain uses TRBV27 with TRBJ1-2, with D unclear. The germline V gene has CDR1 MNHEY and CDR2 SMNVEV (reference sequence). Trimming cost V 0 bases and J 2 bases, with 7 bases left between them. This CDR3 contains 14 residues.

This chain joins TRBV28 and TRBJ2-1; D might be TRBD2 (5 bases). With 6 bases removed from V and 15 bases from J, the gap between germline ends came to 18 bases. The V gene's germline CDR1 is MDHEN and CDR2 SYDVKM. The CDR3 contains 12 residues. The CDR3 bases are TGTGCCAGCAGGACCTCGGGGATAAAGTGGTTCTTC. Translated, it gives CASRTSGIKWFF.

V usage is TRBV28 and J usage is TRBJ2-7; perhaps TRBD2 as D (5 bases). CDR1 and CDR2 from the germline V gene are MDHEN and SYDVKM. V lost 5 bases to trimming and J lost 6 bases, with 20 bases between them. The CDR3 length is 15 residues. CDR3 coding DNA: TGTGCCAGCAGTCCCCTCGACGGGATGTCTCGCGAGCAGTACTTC. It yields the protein CASSPLDGMSREQYF.

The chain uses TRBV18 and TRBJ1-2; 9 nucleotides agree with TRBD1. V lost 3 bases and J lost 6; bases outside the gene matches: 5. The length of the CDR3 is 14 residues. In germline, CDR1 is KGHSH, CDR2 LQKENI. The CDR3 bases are TGTGCCAGCTCACCCGGGACAGGGAGTAATGGCTACACCTTC. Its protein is CASSPGTGSNGYTF.

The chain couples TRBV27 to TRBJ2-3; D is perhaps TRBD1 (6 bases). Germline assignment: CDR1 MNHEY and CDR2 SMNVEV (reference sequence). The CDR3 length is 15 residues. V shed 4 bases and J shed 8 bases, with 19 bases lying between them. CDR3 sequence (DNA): TGTGCCAGCAGTTCCCCGGGACACTCTGGGGGTACGCAGTATTTT. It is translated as CASSSPGHSGGTQYF.

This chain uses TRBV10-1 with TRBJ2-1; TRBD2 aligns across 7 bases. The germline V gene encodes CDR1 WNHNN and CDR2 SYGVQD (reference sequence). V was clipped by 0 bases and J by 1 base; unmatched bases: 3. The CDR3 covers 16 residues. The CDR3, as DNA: TGCGCCAGCAGTGAGTCGGGCGGGAGTTCCTACAATGAGCAGTTCTTC. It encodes CASSESGGSSYNEQFF.

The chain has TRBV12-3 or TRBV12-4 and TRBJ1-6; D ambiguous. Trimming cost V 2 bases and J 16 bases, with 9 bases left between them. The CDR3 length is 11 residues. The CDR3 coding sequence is TGTGCCAGCAGTTTATCACGGGAGCTCCACTTT. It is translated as CASSLSRELHF.

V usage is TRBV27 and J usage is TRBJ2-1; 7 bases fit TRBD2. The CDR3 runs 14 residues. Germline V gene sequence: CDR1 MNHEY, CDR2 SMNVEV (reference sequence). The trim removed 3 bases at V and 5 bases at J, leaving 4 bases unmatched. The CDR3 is CASSFGLADNEQFF. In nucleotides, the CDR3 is TGTGCCAGCAGTTTTGGCCTAGCGGACAATGAGCAGTTCTTC.

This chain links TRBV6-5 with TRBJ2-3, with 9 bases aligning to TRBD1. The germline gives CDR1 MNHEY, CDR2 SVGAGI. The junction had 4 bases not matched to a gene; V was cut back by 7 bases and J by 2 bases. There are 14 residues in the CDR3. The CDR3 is CASTRDRVTDTQYF. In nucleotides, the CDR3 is TGTGCCAGCACCCGGGACAGGGTCACAGATACGCAGTATTTT.

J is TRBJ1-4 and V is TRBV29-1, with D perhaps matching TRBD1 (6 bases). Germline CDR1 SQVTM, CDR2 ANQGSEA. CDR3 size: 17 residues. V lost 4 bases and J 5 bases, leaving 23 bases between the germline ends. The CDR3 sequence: CSVGGWTAFGGNEKLFF. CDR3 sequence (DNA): TGCAGCGTTGGAGGGTGGACAGCCTTTGGGGGCAATGAAAAACTGTTTTTT.